This T cell receptor (beta chain) was captured by sequencing in a study of CD8+CD57+ T cells in acquired aplastic anemia. CDR3 and TCR beta VDJ profiling relied on a genomic DNA template. TCRdb re-called the reads through MiXCR, storing one row per CDR3 protein. The table includes 250,000 to 300,000 distinct CDR3 sequences, 45% to 70% detected once. This CDR3 has 17 residues. Germline loops: CDR1 KGHDR, CDR2 SFDVKD. V shed 5 bases, J shed 6 bases, and the junction held 14 bases outside the gene matches. This clonotype turned up a few times. The TCR sequence derives from a human donor with severe aplastic anemia or a healthy control (not recorded which). The source material was sorted CD4+, CD8+, or CD8+CD57+ T cells (not recorded which) from PBMCs. The chain has TRBV24-1 and TRBJ2-1; TRBD1 agrees at 8 bases. The CDR3 nucleotides are TGTGCCACCAGTGCCCACTCCGGACAGGGAAATCCCAATGAGCAGTTCTTC. This gives the protein CATSAHSGQGNPNEQFF.